This paragraph covers one TCR beta chain sequence. Its specificity is not known. Sequencing was performed with immunoSEQ multiplex PCR; in TCRdb, only in-frame clones are kept and a portion is missing. The data contain some 57,000 clones, over 75% of them seen just once; the ten biggest clones take up 4.9%. The CDR3 runs to 14 residues. Germline CDR1 is GTSNPN and CDR2 is SVGIG (reference sequence). Trimming shortened V by 4 bases and J by 0 bases, and 12 bases separated the two germline ends. The data derive from a study of a mutant IDH1 vaccine in newly diagnosed glioma. On the study more broadly: A roughly 60% male, about 40% female split and a mean age of approximately 40 years characterized treated patients. Patients were pretreated with radiotherapy, temozolomide, or both, mostly both.

Noted time point: week 47, end of study. Each dose delivered 300 ug of mutant IDH1 20-mer peptide subcutaneously with imiquimod. This clonotype originated in a woman aged 40 to 55 with glioma. Some clones in this sample may be carry-over from other donors' samples. The V call is TRBV30, the J call TRBJ1-1; D possibly corresponds to TRBD1 (5 bases). The input for sequencing was PBMCs, taken from a glioma patient whose treatment included an IDH1 peptide vaccine. CDR3 sequence: CAWTPGNMNTEAFF. The CDR3 DNA follows: TGTGCCTGGACTCCAGGGAATATGAACACTGAAGCTTTCTTT.